This passage covers 3 T cell receptor beta chains from one sample sequenced in a study of T cell repertoires in cytomegalovirus infection. The antigens these receptors bind are not known. TCRdb itself ran the reads through MiXCR, one entry per CDR3 protein. The sample holds around 360,000 distinct CDR3 sequences, approximately 30% seen once. Here the sequenced sample was cultured PBMCs, taken from culture after CMV antigen stimulation. The receptors shown here come from a human donor in good health (CMV status not recorded). Some clones in this sample may be carry-over from other donors' samples.

This clonotype was counted only a few times. The V gene is TRBV29-1, the J gene TRBJ2-3; D unresolved. Germline V CDR1 and CDR2: SQVTM, ANQGSEA. The ends were cut back, 6 bases at V and 4 bases at J, with 8 bases in the middle. The CDR3 extends over 11 amino acids. CDR3 coding DNA: TGCAGCGTCCGTATTGCAGATACGCAGTATTTT. It yields the protein CSVRIADTQYF.

This clonotype has just a few counts. The rearrangement joins TRBV12-3 or TRBV12-4 to TRBJ2-1; D gene unclear. V was trimmed by 5 bases and J by 5 bases, leaving 10 bases between them. The CDR3 extends over 13 amino acids. The CDR3 DNA follows: TGTGCCAGCAGTGTACCCCTACACAATGAGCAGTTCTTC. This gives the protein CASSVPLHNEQFF.

The chain is built from TRBV6-2 or TRBV6-3 and TRBJ2-7; 10 bases align to TRBD2. J gave up 2 bases and V 0 bases, and 4 bases lay outside the gene matches. There are 16 residues in the CDR3. CDR1 is MNHEY and CDR2 is SVGEGT in the germline V gene. The CDR3 here is CASSYSISGRAYEQYF. CDR3 DNA: TGTGCCAGCAGTTACTCGATCAGCGGGAGGGCCTACGAGCAGTACTTC.